Presented here are 17 T cell receptor beta chains from one specimen sequenced in a study of blood T cell repertoires in COVID-19. Assay: immunoSEQ multiplex PCR; the TCRdb copy retains only in-frame clones and omits some. The sample holds some 200,000 clones; around 81% are singletons and the top ten take more than 8.5%. Sequenced material: PBMCs or T cells enriched from blood (not recorded which). The receptors derive from a woman between 50 and 59 years old with acute COVID-19.

The gene calls are TRBV7-7 and TRBJ2-1; D may be TRBD2 (5 bases). CDR1 SSHAT and CDR2 FNYEAQ come from the germline V gene (reference sequence). V gave up 0 bases and J gave up 5 bases, with 23 bases separating them. The CDR3 is 19 amino acids. CDR3 in amino acids: CASSLALRGPPPGNNEQFF. The DNA for the CDR3 is TGTGCCAGCAGCTTAGCGCTAAGAGGGCCCCCTCCCGGGAACAATGAGCAGTTCTTC.

J is TRBJ2-5 and V is TRBV5-1, with 7 positions matching TRBD2. The germline CDR1 and CDR2 sequences are SGHRS and YFSETQ. There are 15 residues in the CDR3. J was trimmed by 2 bases and V by 4 bases; bases with no gene match: 8. CDR3 residues: CASSDGRSPQETQYF. Written as DNA, the CDR3 is TGCGCCAGCAGCGACGGGAGGAGTCCTCAAGAGACCCAGTACTTC.

V gene TRBV4-2 combines with J gene TRBJ2-2; 8 nucleotides align to TRBD2. Per germline, CDR1 LGHNA and CDR2 YNFKEQ. The CDR3 contains 17 residues. Trimming took 2 bases from V and 4 from J; bases not matched to a gene: 9. The CDR3 DNA sequence: TGTGCCAGCAGCCAACCCGGAGCGGGAGCGGGCACCGGGGAGCTGTTTTTT. Residues: CASSQPGAGAGTGELFF.

The chain couples TRBV18 to TRBJ1-1; D gene ambiguous. This CDR3 has 14 amino acids. Germline loops: CDR1 KGHSH, CDR2 LQKENI. The germline V and J ends were trimmed by 3 bases and 4 bases, with 12 bases remaining between them. The CDR3 sequence is CASSPTKAGTEAFF. In DNA form, the CDR3 reads TGTGCCAGCTCACCCACAAAAGCAGGCACTGAAGCTTTCTTT.

The rearrangement uses TRBV28 and TRBJ2-2; tentative D call: TRBD1 (6 bases). The V gene lost 10 bases and the J gene lost 2 bases, with 26 bases spanning the gap. Per germline, CDR1 MDHEN and CDR2 SYDVKM. The CDR3 extends over 18 amino acids. In nucleotides, the CDR3 is TGTGCCATCGCACCACCGGGACACTTCATAGCCAACACCGGGGAGCTGTTTTTT. Translating it yields CAIAPPGHFIANTGELFF. The complete variable domain, with remaining parts taken from reference TRBV28 and TRBJ2-2, reads DVKVTQSSRYLVKRTGEKVFLECVQDMDHENMFWYRQDPGLGLRLIYFSYDVKMKEKGDIPEGYSVSREKKERFSLILESASTNQTSMYLCAIAPPGHFIANTGELFFGEGSRLTVL.

The chain couples TRBV27 to TRBJ2-7, with D hard to call. V lost 3 bases, J lost 6 bases, and 6 bases lay in between. There are 11 residues in the CDR3. Germline V lookup: CDR1 MNHEY, CDR2 SMNVEV (reference sequence). CDR3: CASSFPCEQYF. The CDR3 DNA follows: TGTGCCAGCAGTTTCCCATGCGAGCAGTACTTC.

The chain links TRBV18 to TRBJ2-3; 10 nucleotides line up with TRBD1. CDR3 length equals 14 residues. Losses at the gene ends were 3 bases for V and 5 bases for J; bases not matched to a gene: 2. Germline assignment: CDR1 KGHSH and CDR2 LQKENI. The chain's CDR3 is CASSPRTGGDTQYF. The CDR3 DNA follows: TGTGCCAGCTCACCCCGGACAGGGGGAGATACGCAGTATTTT. Full variable domain (rest looked up from reference TRBV18 and TRBJ2-3): NAGVMQNPRHLVRRRGQEARLRCSPMKGHSHVYWYRQLPEEGLKFMVYLQKENIIDESGMPKERFSAEFPKEGPSILRIQQVVRGDSAAYFCASSPRTGGDTQYFGPGTRLTVL.

This chain uses TRBV10-3 with TRBJ1-3; 7 bases are shared with TRBD1. CDR1 is ENHRY and CDR2 is SYGVKD in the germline V gene. The CDR3 totals 16 residues. The V and J ends lost 3 bases and 0 bases, in that order; junction bases with no gene match: 5. The CDR3, as DNA: TGTGCCATCAGTGACCCTAACAGGGGCTCTGGAAACACCATATATTTT. Residues: CAISDPNRGSGNTIYF.

V gene TRBV7-2 combines with J gene TRBJ2-7, with D perhaps TRBD1 (7 bases). With 2 bases removed from V and 3 bases from J, the gap between germline ends came to 11 bases. CDR1 is SGHTA, CDR2 FQGNSA, per germline. This CDR3 has 14 residues. In DNA form, the CDR3 reads TGTGCCAGCAGCTTACAGGGGGGCGTCTACGAGCAGTACTTC. It specifies CASSLQGGVYEQYF.

The chain carries TRBV2 and TRBJ2-7; 7 positions match TRBD1. This CDR3 region has 14 residues. Trimming removed 6 bases from V and 0 bases from J; junction bases left unmatched: 5. Per the germline V gene, CDR1 is SNHLY and CDR2 is FYNNEI. In DNA, the CDR3 is TGTGCCAGCAGGGGGACAGTGAGCTCCTACGAGCAGTACTTC. It is translated as CASRGTVSSYEQYF.

This sequence joins TRBV5-4 and TRBJ2-3; the match to TRBD1 covers 9 bases. With V trimmed by 4 bases and J by 8 bases, 11 bases remained unmatched. The CDR3 length is 15 residues. Germline lookup yields CDR1 SGHNT and CDR2 YYREEE (reference sequence). CDR3 sequence (DNA): TGTGCCAGCAGCATATGGGACAGGGAATACACTACGCAGTATTTT. Translating gives CASSIWDREYTTQYF.

The rearrangement links TRBV11-3 to TRBJ2-5; tentative D call: TRBD2 (6 bases). Germline CDR1 is SGHNT and CDR2 is YENEEA. The CDR3 is 15 residues long. V was clipped by 3 bases and J by 2 bases, with 13 bases between them. For the CDR3, the DNA is TGTGCCAGCAGCTTGGGCGGGAAGATTCAAGAGACCCAGTACTTC. It translates to CASSLGGKIQETQYF.

This chain joins TRBV21-1 and TRBJ2-2; the table's D call, TRBD2, was not checked against the DNA. TRBV21-1 is marked as a pseudogene. CDR3 length: 19 residues. The CDR3 region is CASSKERTSGSSNTGELFF. The CDR3 DNA is TGTGCCAGCAGCAAAGAGCGGACTAGCGGGAGTAGCAACACCGGGGAGCTGTTTTTT.

The chain couples TRBV7-9 to TRBJ2-7; the D gene is possibly TRBD2 (6 bases). Germline V gene data show CDR1 as SEHNR and CDR2 as FQNEAQ (reference sequence). The CDR3 spans 14 residues. The V gene lost 3 bases and the J gene lost 0 bases, with 9 bases spanning the gap. CDR3 nucleotides: TGTGCCAGCAGCTTGGCGGGGAGCTCCTACGAGCAGTACTTC. Amino acids: CASSLAGSSYEQYF.

The genes are TRBV6-5 and TRBJ2-3; D may be TRBD2 (6 bases). CDR3 size: 14 residues. Trimming cost V 3 bases and J 4 bases, with 11 bases left between them. Germline V gene data show CDR1 as MNHEY and CDR2 as SVGAGI. The CDR3 region is CASSYRRASDTQYF. The CDR3 DNA reads as TGTGCCAGCAGTTATAGGAGGGCGTCAGATACGCAGTATTTT.

The V gene is TRBV4-1, the J gene TRBJ2-5; TRBD1 aligns across 9 bases. The germline CDR1 and CDR2 sequences are MGHRA and YSYEKL. The length of the CDR3 is 17 residues. J lost 5 bases, V lost 3 bases, and 13 bases had no gene match. The chain's CDR3 is CASSQMGQGGAGETQYF. The CDR3, as DNA: TGCGCCAGCAGCCAGATGGGACAGGGTGGAGCGGGCGAGACCCAGTACTTC.

This chain joins TRBV2 and TRBJ2-1; 9 bases line up with TRBD2. The germline CDR1 and CDR2 sequences are SNHLY and FYNNEI. With V trimmed by 5 bases and J by 0 bases, 5 bases remained unmatched. The CDR3 spans 16 residues. The CDR3 loop is CASSPVSGSSYNEQFF. CDR3 bases: TGTGCCAGCAGTCCCGTTAGCGGGAGCTCCTACAATGAGCAGTTCTTC.